The present T cell receptor beta chain was sequenced within a study of blood T cells in healthy people across ages. The CDR3 contains 16 residues. Germline CDR1 reads SGHRS; CDR2 reads YFSETQ. Whole-study results and caveats: Unsorted PBMCs prevented conclusive naive versus antigen-experienced comparison. Lack of knowledge of donor CMV status possibly confounded expanded clonotype changes.

PCR was performed a second time for roughly 7 to 11 cycles using a sample-barcoded 5' primer and a J-beta primer mix. Each cDNA molecule carried a tag from a template-switch adaptor that contained 12 random nucleotides. Each CDR3 protein is one row after TCRdb ran MiXCR on the 5' RACE reads. The top ten hold about 21% of the sample, which has 650,000 to 800,000 distinct CDR3 sequences, under 45% seen once. For this clonotype: Its antigen is still unknown. A junction boundary mismatches the germline segment, possibly from a read error.

The TCR originated in a man aged 55 to 70 in good health. This chain uses TRBV5-1 with TRBJ2-3; 9 bases line up with TRBD2. The sample was blood. The CDR3 reads CASSPGVRGGTGTQYF. DNA of the CDR3: TGCGCCAGCAGCCCTGGAGTGCGGGGGGGCACAGGTACGCAGTATTTT.